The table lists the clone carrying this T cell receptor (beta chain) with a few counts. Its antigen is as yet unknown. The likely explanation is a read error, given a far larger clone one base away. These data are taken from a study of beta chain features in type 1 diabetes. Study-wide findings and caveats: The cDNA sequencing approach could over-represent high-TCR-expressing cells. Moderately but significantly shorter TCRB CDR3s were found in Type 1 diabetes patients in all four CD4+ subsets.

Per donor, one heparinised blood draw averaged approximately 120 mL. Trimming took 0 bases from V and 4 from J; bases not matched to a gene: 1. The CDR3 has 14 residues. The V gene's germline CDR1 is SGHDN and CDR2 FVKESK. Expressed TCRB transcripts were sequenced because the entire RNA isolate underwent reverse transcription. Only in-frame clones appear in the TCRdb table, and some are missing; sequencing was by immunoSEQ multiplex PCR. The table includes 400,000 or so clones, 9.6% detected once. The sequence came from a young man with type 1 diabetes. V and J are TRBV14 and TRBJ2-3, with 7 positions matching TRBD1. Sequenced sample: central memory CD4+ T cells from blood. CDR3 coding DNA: TGTGCCAGCAGCCAAGATACAGGGGCAGATACGCAGTATTTT. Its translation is CASSQDTGADTQYF.